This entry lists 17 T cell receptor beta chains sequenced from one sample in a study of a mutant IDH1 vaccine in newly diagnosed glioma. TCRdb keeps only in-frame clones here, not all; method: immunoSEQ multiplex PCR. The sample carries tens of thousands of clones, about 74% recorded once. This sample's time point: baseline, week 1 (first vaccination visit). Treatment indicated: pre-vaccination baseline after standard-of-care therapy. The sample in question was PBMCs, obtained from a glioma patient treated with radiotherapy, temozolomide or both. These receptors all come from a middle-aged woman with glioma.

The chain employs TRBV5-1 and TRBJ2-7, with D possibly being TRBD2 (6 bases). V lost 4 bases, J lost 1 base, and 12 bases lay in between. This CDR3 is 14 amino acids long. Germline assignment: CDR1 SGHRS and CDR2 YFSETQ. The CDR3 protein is CASSSTGTSYEQYF. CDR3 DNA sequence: TGCGCCAGCAGCAGCACTGGGACTTCCTACGAGCAGTACTTC.

The CDR3 sequence: CATSRDRGSGNTIYF. The CDR3 DNA sequence: TGTGCCACCAGCAGAGATCGCGGATCCGGAAACACCATATATTTT. The chain is built from TRBV15 and TRBJ1-3; D unresolved. Germline V lookup: CDR1 LNHNV, CDR2 YYDKDF (reference sequence). Between the trimmed V and J ends, which lost 0 bases and 4 bases, there was a span of 10 bases. The CDR3 totals 15 residues.

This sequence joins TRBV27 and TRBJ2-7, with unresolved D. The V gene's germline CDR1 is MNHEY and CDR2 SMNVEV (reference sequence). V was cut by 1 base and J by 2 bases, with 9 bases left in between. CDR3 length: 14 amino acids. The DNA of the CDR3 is TGTGCCAGCAGTTTATTCCACGGAACCTACGAGCAGTACTTC. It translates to CASSLFHGTYEQYF.

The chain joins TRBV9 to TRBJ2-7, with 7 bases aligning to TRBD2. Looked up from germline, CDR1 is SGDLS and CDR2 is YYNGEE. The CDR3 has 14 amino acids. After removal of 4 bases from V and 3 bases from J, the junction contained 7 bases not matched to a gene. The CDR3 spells CASSLGGDLYEQYF. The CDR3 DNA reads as TGTGCCAGCAGCCTGGGGGGGGACCTCTACGAGCAGTACTTC.

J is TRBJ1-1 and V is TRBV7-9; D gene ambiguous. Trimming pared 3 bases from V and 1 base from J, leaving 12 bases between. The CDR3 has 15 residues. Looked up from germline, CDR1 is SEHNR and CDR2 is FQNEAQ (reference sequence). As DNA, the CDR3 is TGTGCCAGCAGCTTTAGTGGAGCGGGGAACACTGAAGCTTTCTTT. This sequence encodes CASSFSGAGNTEAFF.

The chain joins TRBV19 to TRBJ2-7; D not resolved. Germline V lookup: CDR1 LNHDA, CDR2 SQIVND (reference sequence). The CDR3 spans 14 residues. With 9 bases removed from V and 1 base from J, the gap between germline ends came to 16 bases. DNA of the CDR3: TGTGCCAGCGCCTTTAGGGTGGGATCCTACGAGCAGTACTTC. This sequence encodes CASAFRVGSYEQYF.

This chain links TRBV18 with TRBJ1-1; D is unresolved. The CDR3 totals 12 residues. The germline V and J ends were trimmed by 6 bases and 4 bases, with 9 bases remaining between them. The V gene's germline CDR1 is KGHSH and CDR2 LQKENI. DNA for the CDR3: TGTGCCAGCTCCCTACTCGGCACTGAAGCTTTCTTT. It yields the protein CASSLLGTEAFF. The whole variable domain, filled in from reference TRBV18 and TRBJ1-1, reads NAGVMQNPRHLVRRRGQEARLRCSPMKGHSHVYWYRQLPEEGLKFMVYLQKENIIDESGMPKERFSAEFPKEGPSILRIQQVVRGDSAAYFCASSLLGTEAFFGQGTRLTVV.

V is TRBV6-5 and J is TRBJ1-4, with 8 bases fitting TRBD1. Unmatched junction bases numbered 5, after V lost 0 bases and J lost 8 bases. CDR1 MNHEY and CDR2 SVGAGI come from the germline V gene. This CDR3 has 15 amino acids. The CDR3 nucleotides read TGTGCCAGCAGTTACTCGAGCAGGGGGCGAGAAAAACTGTTTTTT. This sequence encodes CASSYSSRGREKLFF.

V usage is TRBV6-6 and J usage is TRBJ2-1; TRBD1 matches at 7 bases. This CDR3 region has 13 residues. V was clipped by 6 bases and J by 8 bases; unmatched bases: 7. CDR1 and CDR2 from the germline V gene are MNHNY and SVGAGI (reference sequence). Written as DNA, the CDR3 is TGTGCCAGCAGACCCACAGGGGTTTATGAGCAGTTCTTC. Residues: CASRPTGVYEQFF.

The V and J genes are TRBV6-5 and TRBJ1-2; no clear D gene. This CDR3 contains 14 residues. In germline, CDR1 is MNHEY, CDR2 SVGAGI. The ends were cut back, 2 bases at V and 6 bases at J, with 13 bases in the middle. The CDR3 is CASSYRASLDGYTF. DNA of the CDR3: TGTGCCAGCAGTTACAGGGCAAGTCTTGATGGCTACACCTTC.

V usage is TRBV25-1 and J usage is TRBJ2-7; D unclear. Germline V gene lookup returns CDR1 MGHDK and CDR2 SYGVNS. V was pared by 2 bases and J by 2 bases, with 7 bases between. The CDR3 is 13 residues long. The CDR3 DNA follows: TGTGCCAGCAGTGAAGGCAAACCCTACGAGCAGTACTTC. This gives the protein CASSEGKPYEQYF.

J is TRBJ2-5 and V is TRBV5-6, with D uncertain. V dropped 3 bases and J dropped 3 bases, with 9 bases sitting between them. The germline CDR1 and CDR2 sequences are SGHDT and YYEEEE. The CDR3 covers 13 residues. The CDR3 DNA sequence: TGTGCCAGCAGCTCTGGCCCCAAAGAGACCCAGTACTTC. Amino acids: CASSSGPKETQYF.

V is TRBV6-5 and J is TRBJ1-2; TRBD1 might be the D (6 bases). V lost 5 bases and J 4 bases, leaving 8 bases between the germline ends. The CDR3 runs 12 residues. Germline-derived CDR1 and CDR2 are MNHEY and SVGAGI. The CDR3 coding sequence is TGTGCCAGCAGTAGAGGGGGCTATGGCTACACCTTC. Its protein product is CASSRGGYGYTF.

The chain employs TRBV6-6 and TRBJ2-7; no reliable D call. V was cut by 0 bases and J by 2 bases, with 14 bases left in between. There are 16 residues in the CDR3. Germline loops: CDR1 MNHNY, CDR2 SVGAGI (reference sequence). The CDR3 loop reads CASSYSPTIWPYEQYF. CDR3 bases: TGTGCCAGCAGTTACTCGCCGACAATTTGGCCCTACGAGCAGTACTTC.

The CDR3 reads CASSLVTDSYEQYF. DNA for the CDR3: TGCGCCAGCAGCTTGGTGACGGATTCCTACGAGCAGTACTTC. The chain has TRBV5-1 and TRBJ2-7; D ambiguous. Trimming removed 0 bases at V and 1 base at J, with 8 bases between. Germline V lookup: CDR1 SGHRS, CDR2 YFSETQ. CDR3 length equals 14 residues.

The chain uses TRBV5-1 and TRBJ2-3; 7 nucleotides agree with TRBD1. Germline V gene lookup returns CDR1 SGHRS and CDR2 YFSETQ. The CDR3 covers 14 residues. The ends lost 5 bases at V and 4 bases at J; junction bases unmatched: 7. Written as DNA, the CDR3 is TGCGCCAGCAGACCGGGAAGGGGGCCAGATACGCAGTATTTT. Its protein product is CASRPGRGPDTQYF. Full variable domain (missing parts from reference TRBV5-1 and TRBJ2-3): KAGVTQTPRYLIKTRGQQVTLSCSPISGHRSVSWYQQTPGQGLQFLFEYFSETQRNKGNFPGRFSGRQFSNSRSEMNVSTLELGDSALYLCASRPGRGPDTQYFGPGTRLTVL.

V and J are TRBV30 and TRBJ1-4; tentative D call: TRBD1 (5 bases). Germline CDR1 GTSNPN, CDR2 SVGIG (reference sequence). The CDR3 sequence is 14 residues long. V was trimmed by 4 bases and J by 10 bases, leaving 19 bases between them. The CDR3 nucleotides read TGTGCCTGGACGCCGGGACGCCCTCTTGGAAAACTGTTTTTT. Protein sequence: CAWTPGRPLGKLFF.